The source of this T cell receptor (beta chain) is a study of cytomegalovirus exposure and HLA in healthy donors. Overall study results and limits: DRB1 showed the most TCR associations and HLA-C the fewest in a later analysis, as rates varied by HLA locus.

Primers for the PCR totalled 60 Vbeta and 13 Jbeta. Only in-frame clones appear in the TCRdb table, and some are missing; sequencing was by immunoSEQ multiplex PCR. Of some 200,000 clones in the sample, around 76% are singletons; the top ten hold 0.55% to 0.75%. This clone appeared a single time. Antigen specificity is unknown. This CDR3 is 14 amino acids long. V was pared by 3 bases and J by 3 bases, with 10 bases between. The germline V gene encodes CDR1 SNHLY and CDR2 FYNNEI. The clonotype comes from a man younger than 35 in good health and CMV-seronegative. The specimen sequenced was PBMCs. The J gene is TRBJ2-3, the V gene TRBV2; weak D call: TRBD2 (5 bases). DNA of the CDR3: TGTGCCAGCAGTGACCGGGGTGGGACAGATACGCAGTATTTT. Amino acid sequence: CASSDRGGTDTQYF.